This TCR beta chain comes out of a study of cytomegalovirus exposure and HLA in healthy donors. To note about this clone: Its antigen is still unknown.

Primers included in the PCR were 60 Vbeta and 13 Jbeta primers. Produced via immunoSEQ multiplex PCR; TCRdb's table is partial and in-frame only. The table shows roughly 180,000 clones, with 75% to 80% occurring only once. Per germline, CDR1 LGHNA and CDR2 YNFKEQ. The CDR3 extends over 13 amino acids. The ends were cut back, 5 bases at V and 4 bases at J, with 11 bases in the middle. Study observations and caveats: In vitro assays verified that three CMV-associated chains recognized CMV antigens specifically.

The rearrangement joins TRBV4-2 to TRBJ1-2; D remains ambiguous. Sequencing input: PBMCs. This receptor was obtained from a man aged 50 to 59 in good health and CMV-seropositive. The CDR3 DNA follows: TGTGCCAGCAGCGAAGCGGGTGCCTATGGCTACACCTTC. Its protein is CASSEAGAYGYTF.